The 18 T cell receptor beta chains below all came from one sample that was sequenced in a study of cytomegalovirus exposure and HLA in healthy donors. Sequencing was performed with immunoSEQ multiplex PCR; in TCRdb, only in-frame clones are kept and a portion is missing. This repertoire shows 110,000 or so clones, about 82% found once; its top ten account for approximately 4.9%. Sequencing used PBMCs. The receptors were gathered from a man between 18 and 35 years old in good health and CMV-seronegative.

This chain joins TRBV7-9 and TRBJ1-3; D remains ambiguous. Trimming took 5 bases from V and 1 from J, leaving 9 bases between them. Per the germline V gene, CDR1 is SEHNR and CDR2 is FQNEAQ (reference sequence). The CDR3 runs 14 residues. The CDR3: CASSERESGNTIYF. CDR3 bases: TGTGCCAGCAGCGAAAGGGAGTCTGGAAACACCATATATTTT.

The chain recombines TRBV9 with TRBJ2-5; the D gene is possibly TRBD2 (6 bases). The CDR3 is 14 amino acids. Trimming left V 0 bases short and J 6 bases short, with 12 bases between. Looked up from germline, CDR1 is SGDLS and CDR2 is YYNGEE. The CDR3 DNA follows: TGTGCCAGCAGCGTAGGCGGGGCAGGGAAGACCCAGTACTTC. This sequence encodes CASSVGGAGKTQYF.

This chain uses TRBV27 with TRBJ2-2; 10 bases map to TRBD2. Per the germline V gene, CDR1 is MNHEY and CDR2 is SMNVEV (reference sequence). This CDR3 has 18 residues. V lost 5 bases and J lost 0; bases outside the gene matches: 9. This chain's CDR3 is CASSPKLAGPANTGELFF. Written as DNA, the CDR3 is TGTGCCAGCAGTCCAAAACTAGCGGGGCCGGCGAACACCGGGGAGCTGTTTTTT.

CDR3 sequence: CASRGTSGAKNIQYF. The CDR3, as DNA: TGTGCCAGCAGGGGGACTAGCGGCGCCAAAAACATTCAGTACTTC. The genes are TRBV27 and TRBJ2-4; TRBD2 matches at 11 bases. V lost 6 bases and J lost 1; bases outside the gene matches: 2. This CDR3 has 15 amino acids. The germline CDR1 and CDR2 sequences are MNHEY and SMNVEV (reference sequence).

The chain uses TRBV30 and TRBJ2-7; no firm D call. This CDR3 spans 14 amino acids. Looked up from germline, CDR1 is GTSNPN and CDR2 is SVGIG (reference sequence). Trimming shortened V by 0 bases and J by 1 base, and 10 bases separated the two germline ends. The CDR3 DNA follows: TGTGCCTGGAGTGTAGGCGGCCAATCCTACGAGCAGTACTTC. Its translation is CAWSVGGQSYEQYF.

This clone was detected a few times. The chain's CDR3 is CASSSYRGSYTF. The CDR3 DNA follows: TGTGCCAGCAGCTCATACAGGGGTAGCTACACCTTC. The chain recombines TRBV7-2 with TRBJ1-2; 7 bases are a match to TRBD1. Germline trimming cut 4 bases from V and 9 bases from J; bases unmatched to any gene: 5. From germline, CDR1 is SGHTA and CDR2 FQGNSA. The CDR3 totals 12 residues.

This clone was recorded many times. The genes are TRBV9 and TRBJ1-2; 8 nucleotides line up with TRBD1. Germline loops: CDR1 SGDLS, CDR2 YYNGEE. Trimming at V came to 4 bases and at J to 6 bases, leaving 17 bases not matched to a gene. CDR3 length equals 17 residues. This CDR3 reads CASSSNRRAAQGDGYTF. As DNA, the CDR3 is TGTGCCAGCAGCTCAAACCGGCGGGCCGCACAGGGGGATGGCTACACCTTC.

The rearrangement uses TRBV7-2 and TRBJ2-7; D ambiguous. The CDR3 has 14 residues. Germline V gives CDR1 SGHTA, CDR2 FQGNSA. V was shortened by 1 base and J by 4 bases, with 11 bases between the two germline ends. CDR3 sequence: CASSLVSLEYEQYF. The CDR3 DNA reads TGTGCCAGCAGCTTAGTGTCCCTAGAGTACGAGCAGTACTTC.

This clone has a single count. The V call is TRBV19, the J call TRBJ2-1; the match to TRBD1 covers 7 bases. Per the germline V gene, CDR1 is LNHDA and CDR2 is SQIVND (reference sequence). The junction had 3 bases not matched to a gene; V was cut back by 3 bases and J by 1 base. The CDR3 extends over 15 amino acids. For the CDR3, the DNA is TGTGCCAGTAGTATCAGGGGACAGTCCTACAATGAGCAGTTCTTC. The encoded protein is CASSIRGQSYNEQFF. The full variable domain, rest sourced from reference TRBV19 and TRBJ2-1, is DGGITQSPKYLFRKEGQNVTLSCEQNLNHDAMYWYRQDPGQGLRLIYYSQIVNDFQKGDIAEGYSVSREKKESFPLTVTSAQKNPTAFYLCASSIRGQSYNEQFFGPGTRLTVL.

The chain has TRBV15 and TRBJ2-1; TRBD2 agrees at 7 bases. Germline V lookup: CDR1 LNHNV, CDR2 YYDKDF (reference sequence). This CDR3 contains 15 residues. V lost 4 bases and J lost 2; bases outside the gene matches: 5. The CDR3 loop is CATSTRTRPYNEQFF. Here the CDR3 DNA reads TGTGCCACCAGCACCCGGACTAGACCCTACAATGAGCAGTTCTTC. Full variable domain (outside the CDR3, taken from reference TRBV15 and TRBJ2-1): DAMVIQNPRYQVTQFGKPVTLSCSQTLNHNVMYWYQQKSSQAPKLLFHYYDKDFNNEADTPDNFQSRRPNTSFCFLDIRSPGLGDTAMYLCATSTRTRPYNEQFFGPGTRLTVL.

This chain links TRBV19 with TRBJ2-7; D is possibly TRBD1 (6 bases). CDR1 is LNHDA, CDR2 SQIVND, per germline (reference sequence). The CDR3 totals 15 residues. V was shortened by 1 base and J by 7 bases, with 17 bases between the two germline ends. The CDR3, as DNA: TGTGCCAGTAGTATAGGGGGCAGGGGAACGGGGGAGCAGTACTTC. Residues: CASSIGGRGTGEQYF. Based on the CDR3 plus reference TRBV19 and TRBJ2-7, the full variable domain is DGGITQSPKYLFRKEGQNVTLSCEQNLNHDAMYWYRQDPGQGLRLIYYSQIVNDFQKGDIAEGYSVSREKKESFPLTVTSAQKNPTAFYLCASSIGGRGTGEQYFGPGTRLTVT.

This chain links TRBV6-5 with TRBJ2-1; D is possibly TRBD2 (5 bases). The CDR3 is made up of 15 amino acids. CDR1 and CDR2 (germline): MNHEY, SVGAGI. The V end lost 6 bases, the J end lost 2 bases, and 14 bases lay between the germline ends. In DNA form, the CDR3 reads TGTGCCAGCAGGAGGGCTCGATCTGCCTACAATGAGCAGTTCTTC. It is translated as CASRRARSAYNEQFF.

The CDR3 spells CSVGTPTGLNTEAFF. The CDR3 DNA sequence: TGCAGCGTTGGGACACCGACAGGACTGAACACTGAAGCTTTCTTT. The genes are TRBV29-1 and TRBJ1-1; perhaps TRBD1 as D (6 bases). CDR3 length: 15 amino acids. V was shortened by 4 bases and J by 0 bases, with 15 bases between the two germline ends. Per the germline V gene, CDR1 is SQVTM and CDR2 is ANQGSEA.

In nucleotides, the CDR3 is TGTGCCAGCAGGTACAGGGGGAACACTGAAGCTTTCTTT. Translating gives CASRYRGNTEAFF. The rearrangement joins TRBV2 to TRBJ1-1; 7 bases align to TRBD1. The length of the CDR3 is 13 residues. From germline, CDR1 is SNHLY and CDR2 FYNNEI. V shed 6 bases, J shed 1 base, and the junction held 2 bases outside the gene matches.

The rearrangement joins TRBV6-1 to TRBJ2-3; 8 positions match TRBD2. Germline loops: CDR1 MNHNS, CDR2 SASEGT. The V gene end was trimmed by 2 bases and the J gene end by 0 bases; junction bases not matched to a gene: 7. The CDR3 runs 17 residues. The CDR3 here is CASSERIGGRSTDTQYF. The CDR3 nucleotides read TGTGCCAGCAGTGAACGCATTGGCGGGAGGAGCACAGATACGCAGTATTTT.

The chain carries TRBV5-1 and TRBJ1-2; 8 bases are a match to TRBD1. CDR1 is SGHRS and CDR2 is YFSETQ in the germline V gene. The CDR3 sequence is 14 residues long. V shed 3 bases and J 0 bases; nucleotides not matched to a gene: 1. The CDR3 reads CASSSQGANYGYTF. CDR3 DNA sequence: TGCGCCAGCAGCTCACAGGGGGCTAACTATGGCTACACCTTC.

This clone was detected only a few times. The V and J genes are TRBV14 and TRBJ2-7, with 7 bases aligning to TRBD2. Germline trimming cut 4 bases from V and 6 bases from J; bases unmatched to any gene: 9. This CDR3 spans 14 amino acids. CDR1 and CDR2 from the germline V gene are SGHDN and FVKESK. The CDR3 DNA sequence: TGTGCCAGCAGCCCCGGGAGGTACCAGGGCGAGCAGTACTTC. Translation gives CASSPGRYQGEQYF. Filled out from reference TRBV14 and TRBJ2-7, the complete variable domain reads EAGVTQFPSHSVIEKGQTVTLRCDPISGHDNLYWYRRVMGKEIKFLLHFVKESKQDESGMPNNRFLAERTGGTYSTLKVQPAELEDSGVYFCASSPGRYQGEQYFGPGTRLTVT.

V is TRBV5-6 and J is TRBJ1-4; 9 bases match TRBD1. Germline CDR1 is SGHDT and CDR2 is YYEEEE. V lost 4 bases and J lost 6; bases outside the gene matches: 10. This CDR3 comprises 16 residues. The CDR3 DNA sequence: TGTGCCAGCAGCACTTTCCGGACAGGGGTCGATGAAAAACTGTTTTTT. This gives the protein CASSTFRTGVDEKLFF.